These 23 T cell receptor beta chains originate from one sample sequenced in a study of CD4 T cells in relation to SARS-CoV-2 and coronaviruses (dated by TCRdb to the early 2020s). Receptor amplification or capture employed the immunoSEQ multiplex PCR assay. TCRdb carries this immuneACCESS record with in-frame sequences only. Its versions omit some clonotypes, under half of them owing to an unresolved V gene in the studies checked, with the rest unexplained. Recorded for this sample are just over 25,000 clones; roughly 81% of them occurred a single time. The ten largest clonotypes hold about 18% of the sample. CD4+ T cells from unexposed donors were collected before the COVID-19 pandemic (2011-2018). The EasySep CD4+ T cell isolation kit was used to isolate CD4+ T cells once the cultures had run for roughly 10 days. No cognate antigen is known for these TCRs. The specimen was CD4+ T cells from PBMCs, cultured in vitro. The receptor source for this set is a human donor in good health.

The chain has TRBV6-5 and TRBJ1-1; a weak D match, TRBD1 (6 bases). The V end was cut by 0 bases, the J end by 5 bases, with 16 bases between. The CDR3 totals 16 residues. Looked up from germline, CDR1 is MNHEY and CDR2 is SVGAGI. This chain's CDR3 is CASSYSFVGARTEAFF. In DNA form, the CDR3 reads TGTGCCAGCAGTTACTCGTTTGTGGGGGCGAGGACTGAAGCTTTCTTT.

V and J are TRBV25-1 and TRBJ2-3; D not certain. This CDR3 spans 13 amino acids. Per germline, CDR1 MGHDK and CDR2 SYGVNS. The V and J ends lost 4 bases and 2 bases respectively, with 7 bases between them. CDR3 bases: TGTGCCAGCAGTGTGTCAGTCACAGATACGCAGTATTTT. The encoded protein is CASSVSVTDTQYF.

The J gene is TRBJ2-7, the V gene TRBV7-2; 11 bases align to TRBD2. The germline gives CDR1 SGHTA, CDR2 FQGNSA. The CDR3 length is 16 residues. Trimming took 5 bases from V and 11 from J; bases not matched to a gene: 17. The CDR3: CASSPPGVVAGGKEYF. In nucleotides, the CDR3 is TGTGCCAGCAGCCCCCCGGGGGTGGTAGCGGGGGGGAAAGAGTACTTC.

J is TRBJ2-7 and V is TRBV7-9, with D possibly matching TRBD1 (5 bases). The CDR3 totals 12 residues. Trimming removed 2 bases from V and 7 bases from J, with 9 bases in between. CDR1 is SEHNR and CDR2 is FQNEAQ in the germline V gene (reference sequence). CDR3 residues: CASSLLGEEQYF. CDR3 DNA sequence: TGTGCCAGCAGCTTACTAGGGGAAGAGCAGTACTTC.

The chain links TRBV28 to TRBJ1-6; 9 nucleotides align to TRBD1. This CDR3 comprises 16 residues. V was clipped by 3 bases and J by 11 bases; unmatched bases: 11. CDR1 is MDHEN and CDR2 is SYDVKM in the germline V gene. CDR3 in amino acids: CASSFADRGKFTPLHF. DNA for the CDR3: TGTGCCAGCAGTTTCGCGGACAGGGGAAAATTTACACCCCTCCACTTT.

V usage is TRBV29-1 and J usage is TRBJ1-2; D is possibly TRBD1 (5 bases). The CDR3 loop spans 13 amino acids. The germline CDR1 and CDR2 sequences are SQVTM and ANQGSEA. Deletions cut 4 bases from V and 7 bases from J, with 16 bases between. CDR3 DNA sequence: TGCAGCGTTGTGACTGGGGGGTGGAGTGGCTACACCTTC. It yields the protein CSVVTGGWSGYTF.

The rearrangement links TRBV7-2 to TRBJ1-2; possibly TRBD1 for D (6 bases). Germline loops: CDR1 SGHTA, CDR2 FQGNSA. CDR3 length equals 14 residues. The ends were cut back, 5 bases at V and 8 bases at J, with 18 bases in the middle. The CDR3 here is CASSPRTGLEGYTF. Here the CDR3 DNA reads TGTGCCAGCAGCCCGAGAACAGGGTTGGAAGGCTACACCTTC.

The count of this clone is one. The chain has TRBV18 and TRBJ2-7; tentative D call: TRBD2 (6 bases). CDR3 length: 13 residues. The V end was cut by 2 bases, the J end by 5 bases, with 10 bases between. Looked up from germline, CDR1 is KGHSH and CDR2 is LQKENI. The CDR3 reads CASSPGEVNEQYF. Written as DNA, the CDR3 is TGTGCCAGCTCACCAGGGGAGGTAAACGAGCAGTACTTC.

The chain employs TRBV7-9 and TRBJ1-3; no firm D call. The V end was cut by 0 bases, the J end by 5 bases, with 14 bases between. Germline V gene lookup returns CDR1 SEHNR and CDR2 FQNEAQ (reference sequence). The CDR3 is 16 residues long. The CDR3, as DNA: TGTGCCAGCAGCTTAGCCCTGACCATGGGAAGAAACACCATATATTTT. Its translation: CASSLALTMGRNTIYF.

V is TRBV5-1 and J is TRBJ1-1; 11 bases match TRBD1. CDR1 SGHRS and CDR2 YFSETQ come from the germline V gene. The CDR3 is 14 residues long. V dropped 4 bases and J dropped 6; count of bases not matched to a gene: 5. Here the CDR3 DNA reads TGCGCCAGCAGCCTGGGGACAGGGGGTGCTGAAGCTTTCTTT. Encoded protein: CASSLGTGGAEAFF. The full variable domain, rest sourced from reference TRBV5-1 and TRBJ1-1, is KAGVTQTPRYLIKTRGQQVTLSCSPISGHRSVSWYQQTPGQGLQFLFEYFSETQRNKGNFPGRFSGRQFSNSRSEMNVSTLELGDSALYLCASSLGTGGAEAFFGQGTRLTVV.

The rearrangement joins TRBV4-2 to TRBJ1-2, with TRBD1 matching over 10 bases. The CDR3 spans 17 residues. J was trimmed by 1 base and V by 1 base; bases with no gene match: 6. Germline V lookup: CDR1 LGHNA, CDR2 YNFKEQ. This chain's CDR3 is CASSQGPGQGYNYGYTF. CDR3 DNA sequence: TGTGCCAGCAGCCAAGGCCCGGGACAGGGGTATAACTATGGCTACACCTTC.

The J gene is TRBJ1-2, the V gene TRBV29-1; possible D gene TRBD1, 6 bases. CDR3 length: 13 residues. In germline, CDR1 is SQVTM, CDR2 ANQGSEA. Trimming removed 4 bases from V and 3 bases from J, with 12 bases in between. CDR3 in amino acids: CSVATGLDYGYTF. CDR3 DNA sequence: TGCAGCGTTGCAACAGGGCTGGACTATGGCTACACCTTC.

In DNA form, the CDR3 reads TGTGCCAGCAGCACTGACTCGAGCGGGAAGTACCCGCCGCGTTTCTTC. Amino acid sequence: CASSTDSSGKYPPRFF. The genes are TRBV5-4 and TRBJ2-1; 7 bases line up with TRBD2. J lost 16 bases, V lost 4 bases, and 23 bases had no gene match. CDR3 length: 16 residues. Germline values: CDR1 SGHNT, CDR2 YYREEE (reference sequence).

The V call is TRBV6-5, the J call TRBJ1-2; D gene ambiguous. The CDR3 contains 14 residues. Germline-derived CDR1 and CDR2 are MNHEY and SVGAGI. V lost 0 bases to trimming and J lost 8 bases, with 13 bases between them. The CDR3 DNA reads as TGTGCCAGCAGTTACTCGATGGGAAGAGGCGGCTACACCTTC. It codes for CASSYSMGRGGYTF.

The chain recombines TRBV7-2 with TRBJ2-2; 10 positions match TRBD2. Germline-derived CDR1 and CDR2 are SGHTA and FQGNSA. V gave up 4 bases and J gave up 3 bases; unmatched junction bases: 2. The CDR3 is made up of 15 amino acids. CDR3 DNA sequence: TGTGCCAGCAGCTATGGACTAGCGGACACCGGGGAGCTGTTTTTT. As protein: CASSYGLADTGELFF.

The gene calls are TRBV18 and TRBJ2-5, with unresolved D. The length of the CDR3 is 13 residues. From germline, CDR1 is KGHSH and CDR2 LQKENI. V was clipped by 2 bases and J by 5 bases, with 9 bases between them. CDR3 protein: CASSPGDSETQYF. The CDR3 nucleotides read TGTGCCAGCTCACCAGGGGATAGTGAGACCCAGTACTTC.

V usage is TRBV27 and J usage is TRBJ1-1; D perhaps matches TRBD1 (6 bases). V shed 3 bases and J shed 2 bases, with 16 bases lying between them. In germline, CDR1 is MNHEY, CDR2 SMNVEV (reference sequence). The CDR3 has 16 residues. The CDR3 nucleotides are TGTGCCAGCAGTTTCTCCCCCTTGACAGGAAACACTGAAGCTTTCTTT. Its protein product is CASSFSPLTGNTEAFF.

The V call is TRBV6-5, the J call TRBJ2-5; possible D gene TRBD1, 5 bases. V lost 8 bases, J lost 4 bases, and 14 bases lay in between. This CDR3 has 13 amino acids. Germline V gene sequence: CDR1 MNHEY, CDR2 SVGAGI. The CDR3 protein is CASQDTLGETQYF. Here the CDR3 DNA reads TGTGCCAGCCAGGACACCCTCGGAGAGACCCAGTACTTC.

This clone was detected only a few times. This chain connects TRBV5-4 to TRBJ2-1; 12 bases are a match to TRBD2. The CDR3 totals 15 residues. Unmatched junction bases numbered 7, after V lost 4 bases and J lost 8 bases. The V gene's germline CDR1 is SGHNT and CDR2 YYREEE (reference sequence). The CDR3 sequence: CASSGASGRADEQFF. CDR3 nucleotides: TGTGCCAGCAGCGGGGCTAGCGGGAGGGCAGATGAGCAGTTCTTC.

The chain couples TRBV4-1 to TRBJ2-5, with D possibly matching TRBD1 (6 bases). The ends were cut back, 1 base at V and 4 bases at J, with 7 bases in the middle. CDR3 length: 13 residues. Germline V gene data show CDR1 as MGHRA and CDR2 as YSYEKL. The CDR3 loop reads CASSQGTVETQYF. The CDR3 bases are TGCGCCAGCAGCCAAGGGACAGTAGAGACCCAGTACTTC.

The rearrangement joins TRBV5-1 to TRBJ2-3; D remains ambiguous. CDR1 and CDR2 from the germline V gene are SGHRS and YFSETQ. The length of the CDR3 is 13 residues. Trimming cost V 4 bases and J 1 base, with 7 bases left between them. The CDR3 region is CASSQPGTDTQYF. CDR3 DNA: TGCGCCAGCAGCCAACCCGGCACAGATACGCAGTATTTT. Full variable domain (outside the CDR3, taken from reference TRBV5-1 and TRBJ2-3): KAGVTQTPRYLIKTRGQQVTLSCSPISGHRSVSWYQQTPGQGLQFLFEYFSETQRNKGNFPGRFSGRQFSNSRSEMNVSTLELGDSALYLCASSQPGTDTQYFGPGTRLTVL.

The rearrangement links TRBV6-2 or TRBV6-3 to TRBJ2-5; D not resolved. Trimming stripped 4 bases from V and 2 bases from J, with 8 bases between. CDR1 and CDR2 (germline): MNHEY, SVGEGT. The CDR3 consists of 13 residues. The CDR3 region is CASSFYKQETQYF. DNA for the CDR3: TGTGCCAGCAGTTTTTACAAGCAAGAGACCCAGTACTTC.

This clone was seen a handful of times. The chain employs TRBV5-1 and TRBJ1-1; D may be TRBD1 (5 bases). The CDR3 is 13 amino acids. In germline, CDR1 is SGHRS, CDR2 YFSETQ. Trimming took 4 bases from V and 3 from J, leaving 10 bases between them. The CDR3 bases are TGCGCCAGCAGCCTACAGGATCACACTGAAGCTTTCTTT. Encoded protein: CASSLQDHTEAFF. The full variable domain, with the rest looked up from reference TRBV5-1 and TRBJ1-1, is KAGVTQTPRYLIKTRGQQVTLSCSPISGHRSVSWYQQTPGQGLQFLFEYFSETQRNKGNFPGRFSGRQFSNSRSEMNVSTLELGDSALYLCASSLQDHTEAFFGQGTRLTVV.